One sample yielded the 5 T cell receptor beta chains listed below, sequenced in a study of cytomegalovirus exposure and HLA in healthy donors. The PCR made use of 60 Vbeta and 13 Jbeta primers. Profiling relied on immunoSEQ multiplex PCR, and the TCRdb table lists in-frame clones only, not all of them. The profile covers 250,000 to 350,000 clones, with about nine tenths appearing a single time and almost 4% taken by the ten largest. Source material: PBMCs. Every receptor here comes from a middle-aged man in good health and CMV-seropositive.

This chain links TRBV5-1 with TRBJ1-1, with D possibly matching TRBD1 (5 bases). From germline, CDR1 is SGHRS and CDR2 YFSETQ. Trimming pared 0 bases from V and 0 bases from J, leaving 9 bases between. The CDR3 totals 15 residues. CDR3 residues: CASSLAAGMNTEAFF. Here the CDR3 DNA reads TGCGCCAGCAGCTTGGCAGCAGGGATGAACACTGAAGCTTTCTTT.

Remarks on this clone: Sequence at one end of the junction differs from germline and may be a read error. V usage is TRBV27 and J usage is TRBJ1-2; D unresolved. Per the germline V gene, CDR1 is MNHEY and CDR2 is SMNVEV (reference sequence). The CDR3 extends over 13 amino acids. CDR3 protein: CASRFVGNYGYIF. In DNA form, the CDR3 reads TGTGCCAGCCGATTCGTAGGAAACTATGGCTACATCTTC.

This clone was observed a handful of times. V usage is TRBV28 and J usage is TRBJ1-4, with 8 bases lining up with TRBD1. CDR3 length: 11 amino acids. CDR1 is MDHEN, CDR2 SYDVKM, per germline. V dropped 4 bases and J dropped 14; count of bases not matched to a gene: 3. The CDR3 loop reads CASSSDRALFF. The CDR3 coding sequence is TGTGCCAGCAGTTCGGACAGGGCCCTGTTTTTT. Full variable domain (missing parts from reference TRBV28 and TRBJ1-4): DVKVTQSSRYLVKRTGEKVFLECVQDMDHENMFWYRQDPGLGLRLIYFSYDVKMKEKGDIPEGYSVSREKKERFSLILESASTNQTSMYLCASSSDRALFFGSGTQLSVL.

This rearrangement joins TRBV5-6 to TRBJ1-1, with D tentatively TRBD1 (5 bases). Germline V gene lookup returns CDR1 SGHDT and CDR2 YYEEEE. The CDR3 has 15 residues. Trimming stripped 0 bases from V and 6 bases from J, with 15 bases between. The CDR3 is CASSLGGREVAEAFF. As DNA, the CDR3 is TGTGCCAGCAGCTTGGGTGGCAGGGAGGTCGCTGAAGCTTTCTTT.

This clone was found once. V is TRBV27 and J is TRBJ2-7, with a weak D call TRBD1 (6 bases). Germline assignment: CDR1 MNHEY and CDR2 SMNVEV (reference sequence). The CDR3 covers 14 residues. Trimming removed 6 bases at V and 3 bases at J, with 15 bases between. The CDR3 loop is CASSPRAGDYEQYF. CDR3 nucleotides: TGTGCCAGCAGCCCCCGAGCAGGGGACTACGAGCAGTACTTC.